One and the same sample provided the 10 T cell receptor beta chains below, sequenced in a study of cytotoxic CD8 clonotypes in ibrutinib-treated CLL. Clones were sequenced by immunoSEQ multiplex PCR, and TCRdb holds only the in-frame ones, with some missing. The sample lists 150,000 or so clones, 79% occurring once. The specimen was PBMCs, collected after 12 months of ibrutinib treatment. Receptors were obtained from a human donor with chronic lymphocytic leukemia.

The V call is TRBV19, the J call TRBJ2-4; D is perhaps TRBD1 (5 bases). The germline V and J ends were trimmed by 7 bases and 7 bases, with 14 bases remaining between them. The length of the CDR3 is 13 residues. Germline CDR1 reads LNHDA; CDR2 reads SQIVND (reference sequence). The CDR3 reads CASIGRARNIQYF. In DNA, the CDR3 is TGTGCCAGTATCGGCAGGGCAAGGAACATTCAGTACTTC.

The chain recombines TRBV5-4 with TRBJ1-5; D not resolved. CDR3 length: 14 residues. Germline assignment: CDR1 SGHNT and CDR2 YYREEE (reference sequence). Trimming took 0 bases from V and 3 from J, leaving 7 bases between them. The CDR3 DNA follows: TGTGCCAGCAGCTTGGGCGGTATCAATCAGCCCCAGCATTTT. This gives the protein CASSLGGINQPQHF.

V is TRBV5-8 and J is TRBJ2-7; possibly TRBD2 for D (6 bases). Deletions cut 5 bases from V and 4 bases from J, with 19 bases between. Germline loops: CDR1 SGHTS, CDR2 YDEGEE. The CDR3 is made up of 15 amino acids. The CDR3 reads CASRVERVLEYEQYF. CDR3 bases: TGTGCCAGCAGAGTTGAGCGGGTCTTGGAATACGAGCAGTACTTC.

This clone was observed a handful of times. The J gene is TRBJ2-3, the V gene TRBV10-3; 12 bases line up with TRBD2. Germline V lookup: CDR1 ENHRY, CDR2 SYGVKD. This CDR3 contains 17 residues. J was trimmed by 0 bases and V by 3 bases; bases with no gene match: 4. The CDR3 DNA reads TGTGCCATCAGTGAAATGACTAGCGGGGGAAGCACAGATACGCAGTATTTT. It encodes CAISEMTSGGSTDTQYF.

The chain combines TRBV11-1 with TRBJ2-1, with TRBD2 matching 8 bases. The CDR3 is 15 residues long. Germline V gene data show CDR1 as SGHAT and CDR2 as FQDESV (reference sequence). J was trimmed by 2 bases and V by 5 bases; bases with no gene match: 5. The CDR3, as DNA: TGTGCCAGCAGCCGATTAGCGGGAACCTACAATGAGCAGTTCTTC. Encoded protein: CASSRLAGTYNEQFF.

This clone was seen once. The genes are TRBV9 and TRBJ2-1; D gene unclear. The V gene's germline CDR1 is SGDLS and CDR2 YYNGEE. The V and J ends lost 2 bases and 0 bases respectively, with 18 bases between them. The CDR3 sequence is 18 residues long. CDR3 DNA sequence: TGTGCCAGCAGCGTCACTATCAACCCAGGCCTCTCCTACAATGAGCAGTTCTTC. Residues: CASSVTINPGLSYNEQFF.

J is TRBJ1-1 and V is TRBV10-1; tentatively, D is TRBD1 (5 bases). The CDR3 spans 13 residues. CDR1 is WNHNN, CDR2 SYGVQD, per germline (reference sequence). Between the trimmed V and J ends, which lost 8 bases and 1 base, there was a span of 11 bases. The CDR3 spells CASVGQKNTEAFF. CDR3 DNA: TGCGCCAGCGTTGGACAAAAGAACACTGAAGCTTTCTTT.

The V gene is TRBV28, the J gene TRBJ2-2; 8 bases map to TRBD1. V lost 7 bases to trimming and J lost 7 bases; unmatched junction nucleotides: 14. Germline CDR1 reads MDHEN; CDR2 reads SYDVKM. This CDR3 contains 16 residues. CDR3 coding DNA: TGTGCCAGCACCGACACGGGACAGGCGATTGGCGGGGAGCTGTTTTTT. This encodes CASTDTGQAIGGELFF.

This clone was observed a handful of times. This chain joins TRBV29-1 and TRBJ2-1, with a tentative D call TRBD2 (6 bases). V was pared by 4 bases and J by 4 bases, with 14 bases between. CDR1 SQVTM and CDR2 ANQGSEA come from the germline V gene. The CDR3 has 14 residues. The CDR3 loop reads CSVGRLALYNEQFF. CDR3 coding DNA: TGCAGCGTTGGCCGGCTAGCGCTTTACAATGAGCAGTTCTTC.

CDR3 protein: CASRATGNTEAFF. In nucleotides, the CDR3 is TGTGCCAGCAGAGCCACAGGGAACACTGAAGCTTTCTTT. The chain carries TRBV6-5 and TRBJ1-1; tentative D call: TRBD1 (5 bases). Germline V lookup: CDR1 MNHEY, CDR2 SVGAGI. The CDR3 length is 13 residues. V was pared by 6 bases and J by 1 base, with 9 bases between.